This section outlines one TCR beta chain sequence together with its context. The V gene lost 1 base and the J gene lost 4 bases, with 8 bases spanning the gap. CDR1 and CDR2 (germline): SGDLS, YYNGEE. There are 13 residues in the CDR3. These data belong to a study of blood T cell repertoires in COVID-19. Libraries were prepared by immunoSEQ multiplex PCR; TCRdb keeps only in-frame clonotypes and omits some of them. The table has around 250,000 clones, about nine tenths seen once. Sequences were obtained from PBMCs or T cells enriched from blood (not recorded which). This sequence joins TRBV9 and TRBJ1-1; no clear D. This sequence originates from a woman aged 30 to 39 with acute COVID-19. This CDR3 is CASSVYMATEAFF. The CDR3 DNA reads TGTGCCAGCAGCGTATATATGGCCACTGAAGCTTTCTTT.